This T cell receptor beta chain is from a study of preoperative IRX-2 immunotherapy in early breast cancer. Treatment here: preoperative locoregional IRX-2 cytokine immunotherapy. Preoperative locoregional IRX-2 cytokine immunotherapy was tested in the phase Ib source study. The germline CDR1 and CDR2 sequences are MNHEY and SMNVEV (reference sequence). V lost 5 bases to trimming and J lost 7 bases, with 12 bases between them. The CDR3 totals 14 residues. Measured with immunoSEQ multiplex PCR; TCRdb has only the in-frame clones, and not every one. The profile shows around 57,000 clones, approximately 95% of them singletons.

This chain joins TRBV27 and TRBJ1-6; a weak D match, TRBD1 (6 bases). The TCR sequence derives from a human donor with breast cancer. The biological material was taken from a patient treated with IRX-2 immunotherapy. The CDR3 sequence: CASSLDSWNSPLHF. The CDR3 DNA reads TGTGCCAGCAGTCTGGACAGTTGGAATTCACCCCTCCACTTT.